This is a list of T cell receptor beta chains from one sample in a study of cytomegalovirus exposure and HLA in healthy donors. Sequencing was performed with immunoSEQ multiplex PCR; in TCRdb, only in-frame clones are kept and a portion is missing. The profile shows 270,000 or so clones, 86% of them singletons. Sequencing input: PBMCs. Receptors originate from a man between 35 and 55 years old in good health and CMV-seropositive. Both conserved end residues are part of each CDR3. D genes are given only for firm matches. Size is stated for part of the rows, as once, few or many counts, or as a class when the clone is expanded.

>TRBV15|TRBJ2-2|.|TRBD2
CATSRAPSGRIGELFF
TGTGCCACCAGCAGAGCTCCTAGCGGGAGAATCGGGGAGCTGTTTTTT
>TRBV28|TRBJ1-2|.|.
CASSIVNYGYTF
TGTGCCAGCAGTATAGTGAACTATGGCTACACCTTC
>TRBV5-1|TRBJ1-2|.|.
CASSPRGDNYGYTF
TGCGCCAGCAGCCCCCGCGGGGATAACTATGGCTACACCTTC
>TRBV28|TRBJ2-3|once|TRBD2
CASSSGTSGRWKDTQYF
TGTGCCAGCAGTTCCGGGACTAGCGGGAGATGGAAAGATACGCAGTATTTT
>TRBV4-1|TRBJ2-7|.|TRBD2
CASSQGLAETYEQYF
TGCGCCAGCAGCCAGGGACTAGCGGAGACCTACGAGCAGTACTTC
>TRBV19|TRBJ2-7|.|TRBD2
CASSLAGGPVYEQYF
TGTGCCAGTAGCCTTGCGGGAGGGCCGGTCTACGAGCAGTACTTC
>TRBV28|TRBJ1-3|.|.
CASRTPTDSRGNGNTIYF
TGTGCCAGCAGGACCCCTACCGACAGTCGAGGAAATGGAAACACCATATATTTT
>TRBV7-2|TRBJ1-2|.|TRBD1
CASRRDSTGGEGGYTF
TGTGCCAGCAGGCGGGATTCGACAGGGGGCGAAGGTGGCTACACCTTC
>TRBV7-9|TRBJ1-1|.|TRBD1
CASNGGGGGTEAFF
TGTGCCAGCAACGGAGGGGGCGGAGGAACTGAAGCTTTCTTT
>TRBV5-1|TRBJ2-7|once|TRBD1
CASSPDRGTYEQYF
TGCGCCAGCAGCCCGGACAGGGGAACCTACGAGCAGTACTTC
>TRBV11-2|TRBJ1-5|.|TRBD1
CASSLGQGNQPQHF
TGTGCCAGCAGCCTGGGACAGGGGAATCAGCCCCAGCATTTT
>TRBV7-8|TRBJ1-2|once|TRBD1
CASSPGTGGFIGYTF
TGTGCCAGCAGCCCAGGGACAGGGGGCTTTATTGGCTACACCTTC
>TRBV27|TRBJ1-2|.|TRBD1
CASSFSGGYSPDYGYTF
TGTGCCAGCAGTTTCTCAGGGGGCTACAGTCCTGACTATGGCTACACCTTC
>TRBV6-5|TRBJ2-7|.|TRBD1
CASSPVGQGTYEQYF
TGTGCCAGCAGTCCCGTTGGACAGGGGACCTACGAGCAGTACTTC
>TRBV19|TRBJ2-7|once|TRBD2
CASSAGLAGGLYEQYF
TGTGCCAGTAGTGCCGGACTAGCGGGAGGGCTATACGAGCAGTACTTC
>TRBV19|TRBJ1-5|.|.
CASSIDSSNQPQHF
TGTGCCAGTAGTATTGACAGTAGCAATCAGCCCCAGCATTTT
>TRBV28|TRBJ1-1|.|.
CATKARRGSMDTEAFF
TGTGCCACCAAAGCACGTAGAGGGTCCATGGACACTGAAGCTTTCTTT
>TRBV28|TRBJ2-5|.|.
CASTREGLQETQYF
TGTGCCAGCACCAGAGAGGGCCTCCAAGAGACCCAGTACTTC
>TRBV19|TRBJ1-1|few|.
CASREQGTEAFF
TGTGCCAGTAGGGAACAGGGAACTGAAGCTTTCTTT
>TRBV6-1|TRBJ2-3|once|.
CASRAGVTDTQYF
TGTGCCAGCAGGGCAGGGGTCACAGATACGCAGTATTTT
>TRBV29-1|TRBJ2-1|.|TRBD2
CSVLAGDPNEQFF
TGCAGCGTTCTGGCGGGAGATCCTAATGAGCAGTTCTTC
>TRBV10-3|TRBJ2-7|once|.
CATSLRDSSYEQYF
TGTGCCACCAGCCTTAGGGACTCCTCCTACGAGCAGTACTTC
>TRBV21-1|TRBJ2-3|.|.
CASSKVGTSGRDSTDTQYF
TGTGCCAGCAGCAAAGTTGGGACTAGCGGGAGAGATAGCACAGATACGCAGTATTTT
>TRBV5-4|TRBJ2-7|.|.
CASSLSRGRSYEQYF
TGTGCCAGCAGCTTGTCGCGGGGACGTTCCTACGAGCAGTACTTC
>TRBV15|TRBJ1-5|.|.
CATSRDRGFGQPQHF
TGTGCCACCAGCAGAGATCGAGGGTTTGGGCAGCCCCAGCATTTT
>TRBV4-2|TRBJ1-1|few|.
CASSLASGNTEAFF
TGTGCCAGCAGCCTTGCTTCGGGGAACACTGAAGCTTTCTTT
>TRBV28|TRBJ1-1|.|.
CASSPPGGTEAFF
TGTGCCAGCAGTCCACCGGGTGGGACAGAAGCTTTCTTT
>TRBV18|TRBJ1-3|.|.
CASSPQGTGNTIYF
TGTGCCAGCTCACCCCAGGGTACTGGAAACACCATATATTTT
>TRBV5-1|TRBJ2-5|.|.
CASSPTGEETQYF
TGCGCCAGCAGCCCCACGGGGGAGGAGACCCAGTACTTC
>TRBV19|TRBJ2-7|.|TRBD2
CASALQGGTPYEQYF
TGTGCCAGTGCGTTGCAGGGAGGGACCCCCTACGAGCAGTACTTC
>TRBV11-2|TRBJ2-1|.|TRBD1
CASSPGGTGVFGEQFF
TGTGCCAGCAGCCCCGGGGGGACAGGGGTTTTCGGGGAGCAGTTCTTC
>TRBV5-1|TRBJ2-2|.|.
CASSLEGEPGELFF
TGCGCCAGCAGCTTGGAGGGAGAACCTGGGGAGCTGTTTTTT
>TRBV21-1|TRBJ2-7|.|.
CASSKAERLAVHYEQYF
TGTGCCAGCAGCAAGGCAGAACGACTAGCGGTACACTACGAGCAGTACTTC
>TRBV5-6|TRBJ1-4|.|.
CASSLRSRNEKLFF
TGTGCCAGCAGCTTGCGAAGTCGGAATGAAAAACTGTTTTTT
>TRBV15|TRBJ2-7|.|TRBD2
CATSPGGGFSYEQYF
TGTGCCACCAGTCCCGGGGGGGGGTTCTCCTACGAGCAGTACTTC
>TRBV7-3|TRBJ2-1|.|TRBD1
CASSLSGTGGSYNEQFF
TGTGCCAGCAGCTTATCTGGGACAGGGGGTTCCTACAATGAGCAGTTCTTC
>TRBV4-1|TRBJ2-7|.|TRBD1
CASSEGQGAYEQYF
TGCGCCAGCAGCGAAGGACAGGGGGCGTACGAGCAGTACTTC
>TRBV9|TRBJ1-2|.|.
CASSVGRDGSYGYTF
TGTGCCAGCAGCGTAGGGAGGGATGGTAGCTATGGCTACACCTTC
>TRBV6-5|TRBJ2-7|once|TRBD1
CASSRPGQGINEQYF
TGTGCCAGCAGTAGACCGGGACAGGGTATCAACGAGCAGTACTTC
>TRBV29-1|TRBJ1-2|once|.
CSVGGRTNYGYTF
TGCAGCGTTGGGGGCAGGACTAACTATGGCTACACCTTC
>TRBV4-2|TRBJ2-7|.|TRBD2
CASSQAPSGTAGEQYF
TGTGCCAGCAGCCAAGCCCCTAGCGGGACCGCCGGCGAGCAGTACTTC
>TRBV19|TRBJ1-5|.|TRBD1
CASSSGGVQPQHF
TGTGCCAGTAGTTCAGGGGGCGTTCAGCCCCAGCATTTT
>TRBV7-9|TRBJ2-7|.|TRBD1
CSSSSTGTGSYEQYF
TGTTCCAGCAGCTCGACCGGGACAGGCTCCTACGAGCAGTACTTC
>TRBV27|TRBJ1-1|.|.
CASSRTGSGTEAFF
TGTGCCAGCAGTCGTACAGGGTCGGGCACTGAAGCTTTCTTT
>TRBV6-5|TRBJ1-1|.|.
CASSMGGRTEAFF
TGTGCCAGCAGCATGGGGGGGCGGACTGAAGCTTTCTTT